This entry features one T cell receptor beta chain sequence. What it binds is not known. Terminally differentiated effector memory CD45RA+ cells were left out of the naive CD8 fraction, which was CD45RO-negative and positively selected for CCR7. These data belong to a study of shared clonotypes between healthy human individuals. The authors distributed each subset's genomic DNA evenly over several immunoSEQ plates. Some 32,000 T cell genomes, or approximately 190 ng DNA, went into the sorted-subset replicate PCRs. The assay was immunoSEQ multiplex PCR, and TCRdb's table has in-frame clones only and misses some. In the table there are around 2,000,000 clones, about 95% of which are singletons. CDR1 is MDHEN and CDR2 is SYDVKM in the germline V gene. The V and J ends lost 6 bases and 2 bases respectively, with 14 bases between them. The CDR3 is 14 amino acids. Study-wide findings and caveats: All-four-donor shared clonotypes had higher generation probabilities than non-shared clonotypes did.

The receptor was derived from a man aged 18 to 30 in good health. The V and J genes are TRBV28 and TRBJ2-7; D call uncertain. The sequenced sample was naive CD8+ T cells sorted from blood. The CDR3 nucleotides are TGTGCCAGCAGGACACCTAACGGCCCCTACGAGCAGTACTTC. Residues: CASRTPNGPYEQYF. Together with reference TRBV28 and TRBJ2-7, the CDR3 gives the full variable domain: DVKVTQSSRYLVKRTGEKVFLECVQDMDHENMFWYRQDPGLGLRLIYFSYDVKMKEKGDIPEGYSVSREKKERFSLILESASTNQTSMYLCASRTPNGPYEQYFGPGTRLTVT.